A single sample is the source of the 17 T cell receptor beta chains below, sequenced in a study of blood T cell repertoires in COVID-19. Measured with immunoSEQ multiplex PCR; TCRdb has only the in-frame clones, and not every one. Here the sample spans 230,000 or so clones, approximately 81% being singletons. Sequences were obtained from peripheral blood. Receptors originate from a young man with active or convalescent COVID-19.

This chain joins TRBV11-2 and TRBJ1-1; a possible D gene is TRBD1 (6 bases). The germline V gene has CDR1 SGHAT and CDR2 FQNNGV. The CDR3 totals 12 residues. Trimming pared 0 bases from V and 7 bases from J, leaving 6 bases between. The CDR3 loop is CASSLDRGEAFF. In DNA, the CDR3 is TGTGCCAGCAGCTTAGACAGGGGTGAAGCTTTCTTT.

This chain joins TRBV7-9 and TRBJ1-5; no definite D call. Per germline, CDR1 SEHNR and CDR2 FQNEAQ (reference sequence). The CDR3 spans 13 residues. The V and J ends lost 0 bases and 4 bases respectively, with 4 bases between them. The CDR3 protein is CASSLAPNQPQHF. In nucleotides, the CDR3 is TGTGCCAGCAGCTTAGCCCCTAATCAGCCCCAGCATTTT.

The genes are TRBV27 and TRBJ2-5; no clear D. Deletions cut 6 bases from V and 5 bases from J, with 19 bases between. Germline V gene sequence: CDR1 MNHEY, CDR2 SMNVEV (reference sequence). The CDR3 totals 15 residues. CDR3 amino acids: CASSHYPLVQETQYF. As DNA, the CDR3 is TGTGCCAGCAGCCATTATCCCCTAGTCCAGGAGACCCAGTACTTC.

The rearrangement uses TRBV2 and TRBJ1-2; 7 positions agree with TRBD1. V dropped 5 bases and J dropped 6; count of bases not matched to a gene: 3. The germline V gene has CDR1 SNHLY and CDR2 FYNNEI. The CDR3 spans 12 residues. Here the CDR3 reads CASSRQGHGYTF. The CDR3 DNA reads TGTGCCAGCAGTAGACAGGGACATGGCTACACCTTC.

The chain couples TRBV27 to TRBJ2-7, with D possibly TRBD2 on 6 matching bases. The CDR3 extends over 14 amino acids. From germline, CDR1 is MNHEY and CDR2 SMNVEV (reference sequence). Deletions cut 5 bases from V and 0 bases from J, with 11 bases between. This CDR3 reads CASSRYSGSYEQYF. CDR3 DNA: TGTGCCAGCAGTAGATATAGCGGCTCCTACGAGCAGTACTTC.

The table lists this clone with a count of one. Within the sample, other DNA sequences also encode this same CDR3. The chain employs TRBV30 and TRBJ2-1; D is perhaps TRBD2 (5 bases). The CDR3 has 12 residues. From germline, CDR1 is GTSNPN and CDR2 SVGIG (reference sequence). Trimming shortened V by 3 bases and J by 3 bases, and 6 bases separated the two germline ends. The CDR3 DNA sequence: TGTGCCTGGAGCCGGGGCTACAATGAGCAGTTCTTC. This encodes CAWSRGYNEQFF. Full variable domain (rest looked up from reference TRBV30 and TRBJ2-1): SQTIHQWPATLVQPVGSPLSLECTVEGTSNPNLYWYRQAAGRGLQLLFYSVGIGQISSEVPQNLSASRPQDRQFILSSKKLLLSDSGFYLCAWSRGYNEQFFGPGTRLTVL.

This rearrangement joins TRBV11-2 to TRBJ2-5, with D tentatively TRBD2 (5 bases). CDR3 length: 15 amino acids. V shed 5 bases and J shed 7 bases, with 20 bases lying between them. Per the germline V gene, CDR1 is SGHAT and CDR2 is FQNNGV. The CDR3 DNA reads as TGTGCCAGCAGCAACCTCGCGACCCCCGGAGGGACCCAGTACTTC. Translation: CASSNLATPGGTQYF.

This clone was seen many times. The CDR3 region has the DNA TGCGCCAGCAGCCCACGACAGGGAACGGGAGAACCCCTCCACTTT. This gives the protein CASSPRQGTGEPLHF. The gene calls are TRBV5-1 and TRBJ1-6; 7 bases match TRBD1. The trim removed 4 bases at V and 12 bases at J, leaving 13 bases unmatched. The CDR3 is 15 residues long. Germline assignment: CDR1 SGHRS and CDR2 YFSETQ.

This clone was detected only once. This CDR3 reads CASSQDFGGAYYTEAFF. The CDR3 nucleotides are TGCGCCAGCAGCCAAGATTTTGGGGGCGCGTACTACACTGAAGCTTTCTTT. V and J are TRBV4-1 and TRBJ1-1; maybe TRBD1 (6 bases). Germline assignment: CDR1 MGHRA and CDR2 YSYEKL. Trimming took 0 bases from V and 3 from J, leaving 17 bases between them. The CDR3 runs to 17 residues.

V usage is TRBV28 and J usage is TRBJ1-2; 7 nucleotides line up with TRBD1. Unmatched junction bases numbered 10, after V lost 5 bases and J lost 4 bases. Germline CDR1 is MDHEN and CDR2 is SYDVKM. This CDR3 has 15 amino acids. This chain's CDR3 is CASSPPGQKIYGYTF. As DNA, the CDR3 is TGTGCCAGCAGTCCTCCGGGACAGAAGATCTATGGCTACACCTTC.

This clone occurred once. This chain links TRBV9 with TRBJ2-5; weak D call: TRBD2 (5 bases). CDR1 is SGDLS, CDR2 YYNGEE, per germline. Trimming pared 4 bases from V and 9 bases from J, leaving 16 bases between. The CDR3 loop spans 13 amino acids. The CDR3 sequence: CASSLDWTGAQYF. The CDR3 DNA sequence: TGTGCCAGCAGCCTGGACTGGACCGGAGCCCAGTACTTC.

The gene calls are TRBV7-9 and TRBJ1-1; D might be TRBD1 (6 bases). Trimming took 1 base from V and 4 from J, leaving 10 bases between them. Germline loops: CDR1 SEHNR, CDR2 FQNEAQ (reference sequence). This CDR3 contains 14 residues. The CDR3 bases are TGTGCCAGCAGCTTAGGGACAGAGGCCACTGAAGCTTTCTTT. Translated, it gives CASSLGTEATEAFF. Variable domain in full (rest from reference TRBV7-9 and TRBJ1-1): DTGVSQNPRHKITKRGQNVTFRCDPISEHNRLYWYRQTLGQGPEFLTYFQNEAQLEKSRLLSDRFSAERPKGSFSTLEIQRTEQGDSAMYLCASSLGTEATEAFFGQGTRLTVV.

The chain employs TRBV4-1 and TRBJ1-2, with 8 bases fitting TRBD1. The germline V gene has CDR1 MGHRA and CDR2 YSYEKL. CDR3 length: 14 residues. The V gene end was trimmed by 3 bases and the J gene end by 3 bases; junction bases not matched to a gene: 3. CDR3 in amino acids: CASSHPTGDYGYTF. The CDR3 nucleotides are TGCGCCAGCAGCCACCCGACAGGGGACTATGGCTACACCTTC.

The chain uses TRBV29-1 and TRBJ1-2; unclear D gene. The CDR3 totals 11 residues. Germline CDR1 reads SQVTM; CDR2 reads ANQGSEA. Trimming pared 5 bases from V and 4 bases from J, leaving 8 bases between. CDR3 nucleotides: TGCAGCGTTACAGAACTCTATGGCTACACCTTC. Translation: CSVTELYGYTF.

This chain uses TRBV24-1 with TRBJ2-1; 7 positions agree with TRBD2. The CDR3 has 17 residues. Germline V gene data show CDR1 as KGHDR and CDR2 as SFDVKD. J was trimmed by 4 bases and V by 0 bases; bases with no gene match: 8. CDR3 sequence (DNA): TGTGCCACCAGTGATTTGGAGGCTAGCGGACAATACAATGAGCAGTTCTTC. It yields the protein CATSDLEASGQYNEQFF.

J is TRBJ2-3 and V is TRBV4-3; tentative D call: TRBD2 (7 bases). The V end was cut by 0 bases, the J end by 0 bases, with 10 bases between. Germline lookup yields CDR1 LGHNA and CDR2 YSLEER. The CDR3 covers 16 residues. The CDR3 sequence is CASSQDGGASTDTQYF. For the CDR3, the DNA is TGCGCCAGCAGCCAAGATGGGGGGGCGAGCACAGATACGCAGTATTTT.

The rearrangement uses TRBV9 and TRBJ1-1; 9 bases line up with TRBD1. Germline V gene sequence: CDR1 SGDLS, CDR2 YYNGEE. J was trimmed by 10 bases and V by 3 bases; bases with no gene match: 4. The CDR3 runs to 12 residues. The CDR3 region is CASSAWTGAAFF. The CDR3 DNA reads TGTGCCAGCAGCGCCTGGACAGGGGCAGCTTTCTTT.